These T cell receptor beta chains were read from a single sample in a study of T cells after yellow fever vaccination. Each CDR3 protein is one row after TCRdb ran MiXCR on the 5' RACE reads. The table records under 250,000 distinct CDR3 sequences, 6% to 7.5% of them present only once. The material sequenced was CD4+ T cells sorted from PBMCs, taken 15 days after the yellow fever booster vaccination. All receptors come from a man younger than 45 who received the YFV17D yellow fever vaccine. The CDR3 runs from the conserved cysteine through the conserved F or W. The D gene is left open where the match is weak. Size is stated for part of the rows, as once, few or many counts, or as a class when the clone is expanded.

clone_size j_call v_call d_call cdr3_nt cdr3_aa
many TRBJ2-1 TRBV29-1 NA TGCAGCGTTGTAACCCGGGACCAGGTAACCCCCTACAATGAGCAGTTCTTC CSVVTRDQVTPYNEQFF
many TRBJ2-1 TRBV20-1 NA TGCAGTGCTATGTTACACTCCTACAATGAGCAGTTCTTC CSAMLHSYNEQFF
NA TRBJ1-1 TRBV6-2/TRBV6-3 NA TGTGCCAGCAGTTACGGTTGGAAGTTGAACACTGAAGCTTTCTTT CASSYGWKLNTEAFF
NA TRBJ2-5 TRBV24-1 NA TGTGCCACCAGTCAGACAGGACAAGAGACCCAGTACTTC CATSQTGQETQYF
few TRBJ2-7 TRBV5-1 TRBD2 TGCGCCAGCAGACCGGGGGGAAATTATTACGAGCAGTACTTC CASRPGGNYYEQYF
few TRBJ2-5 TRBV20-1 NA TGCAGTGCTAGGGTCGCGGGCCGACACCAAGAGACCCAGTACTTC CSARVAGRHQETQYF
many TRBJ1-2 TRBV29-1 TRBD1 TGCAGCGTAGCAACAGGGGCAACTAACTATGGCTACACCTTC CSVATGATNYGYTF
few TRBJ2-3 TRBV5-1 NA TGCGCCAGCAGCTTGTTATCGCATGGGGCTACGCAGTATTTT CASSLLSHGATQYF
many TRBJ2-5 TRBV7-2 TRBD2 TGTGCCAGCAGACGTTTAGCGGGAGCCCGGGAGACCCAGTACTTC CASRRLAGARETQYF
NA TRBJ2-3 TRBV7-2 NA TGTGCCAGCAGCTTAGTTTACCGCAGGACAGATACGCAGTATTTT CASSLVYRRTDTQYF
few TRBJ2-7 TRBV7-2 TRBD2 TGTGCCAGCAGCTCCACTAGCGACTCCTACGAGCAGTACTTC CASSSTSDSYEQYF
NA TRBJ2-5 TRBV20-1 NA TGCACTGCTCGGCAGGGTACGGAGACCCAGTACTTC CTARQGTETQYF
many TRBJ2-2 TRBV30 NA TGTGCCTGGAGGGACGGGACACTGAACACCGGGGAGCTGTTTTTT CAWRDGTLNTGELFF
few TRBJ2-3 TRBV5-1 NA TGCGCCAGCATCCCACTCAGCACAGATACGCAGTATTTT CASIPLSTDTQYF
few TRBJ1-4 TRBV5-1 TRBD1 TGCGCCAGCAGCTCCGGGACAGTTGGTGAAAAACTGTTTTTT CASSSGTVGEKLFF
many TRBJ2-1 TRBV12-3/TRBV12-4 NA TGTGCCAGCAGTTTTGGGGGCGATGAGCAGTTCTTC CASSFGGDEQFF
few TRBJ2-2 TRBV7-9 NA TGTGCCAGCAGCTTGAGGGCCGTTAACACCGGGGAGCTGTTTTTT CASSLRAVNTGELFF
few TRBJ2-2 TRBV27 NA TGTGCCAGCAAGGGGGGTCAGGGCGCGAACACCGGGGAGCTGTTTTTT CASKGGQGANTGELFF
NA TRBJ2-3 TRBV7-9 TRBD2 TGTGCCAGCAGCTTAGAGGGACTACTAAAGGGGGATACGCAGTATTTT CASSLEGLLKGDTQYF
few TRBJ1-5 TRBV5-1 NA TGCGCCAGCAGCTTAGAGGGGCAGGGATTCCAGCCCCAGCATTTT CASSLEGQGFQPQHF
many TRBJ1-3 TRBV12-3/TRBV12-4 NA TGTGCCACCATGCGGACAGAAGGAAACACCATATATTTT CATMRTEGNTIYF
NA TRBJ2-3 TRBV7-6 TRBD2 TGTGCCAGCAGCCTCAGAGCGGGATTCACAGATACGCAGTATTTT CASSLRAGFTDTQYF
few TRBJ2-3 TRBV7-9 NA TGTGCCAGCAGTATGACCGGGACGCTTACTTCGTATTTT CASSMTGTLTSYF
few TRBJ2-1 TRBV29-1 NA TGCAGCGTTGAATTCAGGGTTTACTACAATGAGCAGTTCTTC CSVEFRVYYNEQFF
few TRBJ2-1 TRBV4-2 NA TGTGCCAGCAGCCAAGATAACTCCGGCCCCTACAATGAGCAGTTCTTC CASSQDNSGPYNEQFF
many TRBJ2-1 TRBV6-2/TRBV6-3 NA TGTGCCAGCAGTGCCCGTGGAGAGCAGTTCTTC CASSARGEQFF
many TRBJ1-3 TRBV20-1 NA TGCAGTGCTAGAGATAACAGGGATGGAAACACCATATATTTT CSARDNRDGNTIYF
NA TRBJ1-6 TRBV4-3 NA TGCGCCAGCAGCCCAGCTTTTGGGGGTAATTCACCCCTCCACTTT CASSPAFGGNSPLHF
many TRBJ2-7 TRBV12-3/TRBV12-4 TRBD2 TGTGCCAGCAGGACCCTAGCGGTTCCCTACGAGCAGTACTTC CASRTLAVPYEQYF
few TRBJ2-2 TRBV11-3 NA TGTGCCAGCAGCTTCCAAACTACGACTCCGACCGGGGAGCTGTTTTTT CASSFQTTTPTGELFF
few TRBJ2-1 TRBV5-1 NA TGCGCCAGCAGCTTGGGTTGGGCAGGTGAGCAGTTCTTC CASSLGWAGEQFF